Shown below are 25 T cell receptor beta chains from a single sample sequenced in a study of T-cell memory formation after mild COVID-19. TCRdb re-analysed the 5' RACE reads in MiXCR, keeping a single row per CDR3 protein. This sample carries 250,000 to 300,000 distinct CDR3 sequences, approximately 8% of them seen once, and the ten largest clones take around a fifth. Sequenced sample: PBMCs or a T cell subset sorted from them (not recorded which). Receptors originate from a man aged 18 to 30 who had mild COVID-19 (a few samples of this study predate the infection). Cell type and time point are not known.

CDR3 bases: TGCGCCAGCAGCGCACAGGGGGCGGTATCCGGGGAGCTGTTTTTT. It is translated as CASSAQGAVSGELFF. The chain combines TRBV5-1 with TRBJ2-2, with 9 bases lining up with TRBD1. Unmatched junction bases numbered 7, after V lost 4 bases and J lost 6 bases. The CDR3 spans 15 residues. Germline V gene data show CDR1 as SGHRS and CDR2 as YFSETQ.

This chain links TRBV3-1 with TRBJ2-1, with 9 bases aligning to TRBD2. Germline CDR1 is LGHDT and CDR2 is YNNKEL (reference sequence). CDR3 length: 13 residues. Trimming at V came to 6 bases and at J to 5 bases, leaving 2 bases not matched to a gene. CDR3 residues: CASRAGGHNEQFF. The CDR3 coding sequence is TGTGCCAGCAGAGCGGGGGGCCACAATGAGCAGTTCTTC.

The V call is TRBV6-5, the J call TRBJ1-6; tentative D call: TRBD1 (5 bases). The CDR3 runs 15 residues. Germline V gene lookup returns CDR1 MNHEY and CDR2 SVGAGI. The ends were cut back, 2 bases at V and 6 bases at J, with 11 bases in the middle. This CDR3 reads CASSYRGGVNSPLHF. The CDR3 DNA sequence: TGTGCCAGCAGTTACCGGGGGGGGGTTAATTCACCCCTCCACTTT.

This clonotype was counted a few times. The genes are TRBV7-3 and TRBJ1-1; D gene unclear. Per the germline V gene, CDR1 is SGHTA and CDR2 is FQGTGA. V gave up 4 bases and J gave up 7 bases, with 13 bases separating them. CDR3 length: 13 residues. CDR3 region: CASSSRGQSEAFF. CDR3 DNA: TGTGCCAGCAGCTCTCGAGGGCAGAGTGAAGCTTTCTTT. Looking up the rest from reference TRBV7-3 and TRBJ1-1 gives the full variable domain: GAGVSQTPSNKVTEKGKYVELRCDPISGHTALYWYRQSLGQGPEFLIYFQGTGAADDSGLPNDRFFAVRPEGSVSTLKIQRTERGDSAVYLCASSSRGQSEAFFGQGTRLTVV.

This chain connects TRBV6-6 to TRBJ1-5, with 10 bases matching TRBD1. The length of the CDR3 is 13 residues. From germline, CDR1 is MNHNY and CDR2 SVGAGI (reference sequence). V was pared by 9 bases and J by 11 bases, with 10 bases of the junction left unmatched. The chain's CDR3 is CASNDRGRRAQHF. The CDR3 region has the DNA TGTGCCAGTAATGACAGGGGGCGGCGGGCCCAGCATTTT.

The chain links TRBV18 to TRBJ1-5, with 7 bases matching TRBD1. Losses at the gene ends were 5 bases for V and 5 bases for J; bases not matched to a gene: 3. This CDR3 has 13 residues. CDR1 and CDR2 (germline): KGHSH, LQKENI. The CDR3 here is CASSTDRDQPQHF. Written as DNA, the CDR3 is TGTGCCAGCTCAACCGACAGGGATCAGCCCCAGCATTTT.

This clonotype was seen many times. The rearrangement links TRBV7-9 to TRBJ2-4, with D uncertain. V was trimmed by 3 bases and J by 7 bases, leaving 10 bases between them. CDR1 and CDR2 from the germline V gene are SEHNR and FQNEAQ (reference sequence). The CDR3 spans 13 residues. CDR3 sequence: CASSFGQVNIQYF. The CDR3 DNA reads TGTGCCAGCAGCTTCGGGCAGGTTAACATTCAGTACTTC. Based on the CDR3 plus reference TRBV7-9 and TRBJ2-4, the full variable domain is DTGVSQNPRHKITKRGQNVTFRCDPISEHNRLYWYRQTLGQGPEFLTYFQNEAQLEKSRLLSDRFSAERPKGSFSTLEIQRTEQGDSAMYLCASSFGQVNIQYFGAGTRLSVL.

This clonotype was counted a few times. The chain uses TRBV18 and TRBJ2-3; weak D call: TRBD2 (5 bases). The V gene lost 2 bases and the J gene lost 0 bases, with 9 bases spanning the gap. The CDR3 contains 15 residues. Germline lookup yields CDR1 KGHSH and CDR2 LQKENI. The CDR3 spells CASSPAAVSTDTQYF. As DNA, the CDR3 is TGTGCCAGCTCACCAGCAGCGGTGAGCACAGATACGCAGTATTTT.

V is TRBV5-3 and J is TRBJ1-1; D is ambiguous. TRBV5-3 is flagged as an ORF with uncertain function. This CDR3 has 15 amino acids. V shed 4 bases and J shed 5 bases, with 18 bases lying between them. DNA of the CDR3: TGTGCCAGAAGCCCCCACCCCGGGGAAGGAACTGAAGCTTTCTTT. Protein: CARSPHPGEGTEAFF.

The chain joins TRBV9 to TRBJ2-7; D remains unclear. Per germline, CDR1 SGDLS and CDR2 YYNGEE. This CDR3 has 13 amino acids. V was shortened by 5 bases and J by 5 bases, with 14 bases between the two germline ends. CDR3 in DNA: TGTGCCAGCAGTGACGATGGGGTCAACGAGCAGTACTTC. Protein sequence: CASSDDGVNEQYF. Full variable domain (rest looked up from reference TRBV9 and TRBJ2-7): DSGVTQTPKHLITATGQRVTLRCSPRSGDLSVYWYQQSLDQGLQFLIQYYNGEERAKGNILERFSAQQFPDLHSELNLSSLELGDSALYFCASSDDGVNEQYFGPGTRLTVT.

The chain couples TRBV5-1 to TRBJ1-3; D unclear. The V end was cut by 5 bases, the J end by 0 bases, with 18 bases between. This CDR3 spans 17 amino acids. Germline CDR1 reads SGHRS; CDR2 reads YFSETQ. This CDR3 is CASSNDPSSTSGNTIYF. Written as DNA, the CDR3 is TGCGCCAGCAGTAACGACCCGTCGAGTACCTCTGGAAACACCATATATTTT. Together with reference TRBV5-1 and TRBJ1-3, the CDR3 gives the full variable domain: KAGVTQTPRYLIKTRGQQVTLSCSPISGHRSVSWYQQTPGQGLQFLFEYFSETQRNKGNFPGRFSGRQFSNSRSEMNVSTLELGDSALYLCASSNDPSSTSGNTIYFGEGSWLTVV.

This clonotype was observed a handful of times. The gene calls are TRBV6-2 or TRBV6-3 and TRBJ2-7; possibly TRBD2 for D (6 bases). Per the germline V gene, CDR1 is MNHEY and CDR2 is SVGEGT. The CDR3 sequence is 14 residues long. Trimming shortened V by 4 bases and J by 0 bases, and 10 bases separated the two germline ends. The CDR3 reads CASSFGGSSYEQYV. CDR3 bases: TGTGCCAGCAGTTTCGGGGGAAGCTCCTACGAGCAGTACGTC.

Ten or more counts support this clonotype. The V call is TRBV7-6, the J call TRBJ2-4, with D perhaps given as TRBD1 or TRBD2 (6 bases each). Germline V CDR1 and CDR2: SGHVS, FNYEAQ. This CDR3 is 17 amino acids long. V gave up 3 bases and J gave up 3 bases, with 18 bases separating them. The CDR3 reads CASSFYGGRANKNIQYF. The CDR3 nucleotides are TGTGCCAGCAGCTTCTACGGGGGCAGGGCAAACAAAAACATTCAGTACTTC.

The V and J genes are TRBV19 and TRBJ1-6; no clear D gene. Trimming took off 3 bases at V and 4 bases at J, with 7 bases between the two ends. Germline CDR1 reads LNHDA; CDR2 reads SQIVND (reference sequence). The CDR3 runs 14 residues. The CDR3 sequence is CASSMATYNSPLHF. DNA for the CDR3: TGTGCCAGTAGTATGGCCACTTATAATTCACCCCTCCACTTT.

Only a few counts were recorded for this clonotype. The chain is built from TRBV15 and TRBJ1-2; 7 bases fit TRBD1. Germline V gene lookup returns CDR1 LNHNV and CDR2 YYDKDF (reference sequence). Trimming removed 3 bases from V and 2 bases from J; junction bases left unmatched: 12. The CDR3 totals 17 residues. Written as DNA, the CDR3 is TGTGCCACCAGCAGGAGGTCGGACAGGCAGAGGAACTATGGCTACACCTTC. The encoded protein is CATSRRSDRQRNYGYTF.

This clonotype showed up just a few times. The chain carries TRBV7-9 and TRBJ2-3, with TRBD2 identical over 10 bases. The CDR3 has 17 residues. J lost 5 bases, V lost 1 base, and 9 bases had no gene match. In germline, CDR1 is SEHNR, CDR2 FQNEAQ (reference sequence). The CDR3 DNA reads TGTGCCAGCAGCTTAGGAGTGGGGCTAGCGGGGGAAGATACGCAGTATTTT. Encoded protein: CASSLGVGLAGEDTQYF.

This clonotype was recorded a few times. V is TRBV5-1 and J is TRBJ2-6; the match to TRBD1 covers 12 bases. Losses at the gene ends were 1 base for V and 3 bases for J; bases not matched to a gene: 14. The CDR3 is 21 residues long. Germline-derived CDR1 and CDR2 are SGHRS and YFSETQ. CDR3 residues: CASSLFSVWDRGRVGANVLTF. The CDR3 coding sequence is TGCGCCAGCAGCTTGTTCTCTGTCTGGGACAGGGGGCGAGTTGGGGCCAACGTCCTGACTTTC.

This clonotype was picked up many times. V is TRBV7-9 and J is TRBJ2-2, with a weak D call TRBD1 (6 bases). Trimming left V 6 bases short and J 6 bases short, with 8 bases between. Germline V gene data show CDR1 as SEHNR and CDR2 as FQNEAQ (reference sequence). The CDR3 is made up of 12 amino acids. The CDR3 nucleotides are TGTGCCAGCAGGCGACAGGCCGGGGAGCTGTTTTTT. Protein sequence: CASRRQAGELFF. The variable domain in full, completed from reference TRBV7-9 and TRBJ2-2, reads DTGVSQNPRHKITKRGQNVTFRCDPISEHNRLYWYRQTLGQGPEFLTYFQNEAQLEKSRLLSDRFSAERPKGSFSTLEIQRTEQGDSAMYLCASRRQAGELFFGEGSRLTVL.

This clonotype has more than one count but fewer than ten. The gene calls are TRBV4-2 and TRBJ1-6; 7 bases fit TRBD1. The CDR3 runs 16 residues. With V trimmed by 1 base and J by 7 bases, 7 bases remained unmatched. The germline V gene has CDR1 LGHNA and CDR2 YNFKEQ. DNA for the CDR3: TGTGCCAGCAGCCAAGGCCTCAGGGGGGCGAATTCACCCCTCCACTTT. It translates to CASSQGLRGANSPLHF.

Many counts were recorded for this clonotype. J is TRBJ2-5 and V is TRBV10-2, with TRBD1 matching over 7 bases. The CDR3 has 14 residues. Trimming cost V 6 bases and J 4 bases; bases outside gene matches: 8. Germline loops: CDR1 WSHSY, CDR2 SAAADI. The CDR3 DNA is TGCGCCAGCAGCCACTTGGACAGGCGAGAGACCCAGTACTTC. Amino acid sequence: CASSHLDRRETQYF.

This clonotype showed up just a few times. Germline and junction disagree at one end, which may indicate a read error. The rearrangement joins TRBV3-1 to TRBJ2-1, with 7 bases matching TRBD2. The CDR3 has 15 amino acids. In germline, CDR1 is LGHDT, CDR2 YNNKEL (reference sequence). As DNA, the CDR3 is TGTGCCAGCAGTCAAGCCGGGACTACGTACAATGAGCAGTTCTTC. Amino acid sequence: CASSQAGTTYNEQFF.

This clonotype has at least ten counts. V usage is TRBV5-1 and J usage is TRBJ2-1; 13 bases are shared with TRBD2. This CDR3 is 15 amino acids long. From germline, CDR1 is SGHRS and CDR2 YFSETQ. The V gene end was trimmed by 3 bases and the J gene end by 10 bases; junction bases not matched to a gene: 7. Written as DNA, the CDR3 is TGCGCCAGCAGCTACTTAGGACTAGCGGGGGAAGAGCAGTTCTTC. Its protein is CASSYLGLAGEEQFF.

The chain is built from TRBV7-2 and TRBJ2-1; maybe TRBD1 (5 bases). Germline V CDR1 and CDR2: SGHTA, FQGNSA. Trimming shortened V by 0 bases and J by 9 bases, and 15 bases separated the two germline ends. CDR3 length equals 15 residues. CDR3 in DNA: TGTGCCAGCAGCTTAGCGGGGCGTCGTTTCGGTGAGCAGTTCTTC. Translated, it gives CASSLAGRRFGEQFF.

The chain carries TRBV6-5 and TRBJ2-7; TRBD2 matches 8 bases. V shed 4 bases, J shed 1 base, and the junction held 6 bases outside the gene matches. From germline, CDR1 is MNHEY and CDR2 SVGAGI. The CDR3 has 15 residues. Written as DNA, the CDR3 is TGTGCCAGCAGTTCACGACTAGCGTTGTCCTACGAGCAGTACTTC. It codes for CASSSRLALSYEQYF.

The J gene is TRBJ2-2, the V gene TRBV7-6; D uncertain. Germline loops: CDR1 SGHVS, CDR2 FNYEAQ. The CDR3 consists of 14 residues. V gave up 5 bases and J gave up 4 bases, with 11 bases separating them. The CDR3 DNA follows: TGTGCCAGCAGCCACCCTGGTGGCACCGGGGAGCTGTTTTTT. This gives the protein CASSHPGGTGELFF.